This T cell receptor beta chain stems from a study of blood T cell repertoires in COVID-19. Study context: The samples span acute and convalescent COVID-19 from the United States, Italy and Spain. Sample material is recorded as cDNA or gDNA derived from T cells, B-cell-depleted T cells, or PBMCs.

This clone was recorded a few times. V was shortened by 6 bases and J by 2 bases, with 19 bases between the two germline ends. CDR3 size: 16 residues. CDR1 MNHGY and CDR2 SVAAGI come from the germline V gene. Enrollment of patients from Seattle took place during active infection, with longitudinal follow-up. Produced via immunoSEQ multiplex PCR; TCRdb's table is partial and in-frame only. Of about 82,000 clones listed, around 82% were seen once; the top ten hold about a third. V is TRBV6-9 and J is TRBJ2-5; perhaps TRBD2 as D (6 bases). The receptor comes from a man aged 60 to 69 with COVID-19, enrolled during active disease. Sequenced sample: peripheral blood. Here the CDR3 reads CASRPYCEAGQETQYF. The CDR3, as DNA: TGTGCCAGCAGACCCTACTGTGAGGCGGGGCAAGAGACCCAGTACTTC.